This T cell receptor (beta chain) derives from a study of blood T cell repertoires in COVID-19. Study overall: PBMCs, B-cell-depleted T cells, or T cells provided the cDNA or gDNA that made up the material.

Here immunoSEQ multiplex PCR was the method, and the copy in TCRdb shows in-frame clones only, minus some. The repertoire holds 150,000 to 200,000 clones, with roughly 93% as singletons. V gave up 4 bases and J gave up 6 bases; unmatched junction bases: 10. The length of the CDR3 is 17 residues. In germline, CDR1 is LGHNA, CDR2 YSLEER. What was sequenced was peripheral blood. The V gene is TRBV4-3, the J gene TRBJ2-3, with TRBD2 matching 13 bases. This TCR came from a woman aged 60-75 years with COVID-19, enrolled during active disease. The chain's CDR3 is CASSPGLAGRGWDTQYF. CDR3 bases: TGCGCCAGCAGCCCGGGACTAGCGGGGCGCGGATGGGATACGCAGTATTTT.